Listed here is a single T cell receptor (beta chain). As yet, its antigen is unknown. Method: immunoSEQ multiplex PCR; TCRdb's copy keeps in-frame clones and lacks some. This table has 200,000 to 250,000 clones, about three quarters appearing once. The source of the sample is a study of cytotoxic CD8 clonotypes in ibrutinib-treated CLL. Overall study: Response samples were taken after a median roughly 12 months of treatment, range 6 to 36. Study conclusions and caveats: Treatment saw public clonotypes, which were uncommon, either contract or stay stable. At progression, clonality fell back toward baseline after rising at ibrutinib response.

This CDR3 is 14 amino acids long. Trimming took 2 bases from V and 6 from J; bases not matched to a gene: 6. Germline values: CDR1 SGDLS, CDR2 YYNGEE. The clonotype comes from a human donor with chronic lymphocytic leukemia. This chain links TRBV9 with TRBJ2-7; 9 bases match TRBD1. This sample comprised PBMCs, obtained after 24 months of ibrutinib treatment. The CDR3 region has the DNA TGTGCCAGCAGCGTCCGGGACAGGGACGGCGAGCAGTACTTC. Its translation is CASSVRDRDGEQYF. The whole variable domain, remainder taken from reference TRBV9 and TRBJ2-7, is DSGVTQTPKHLITATGQRVTLRCSPRSGDLSVYWYQQSLDQGLQFLIQYYNGEERAKGNILERFSAQQFPDLHSELNLSSLELGDSALYFCASSVRDRDGEQYFGPGTRLTVT.